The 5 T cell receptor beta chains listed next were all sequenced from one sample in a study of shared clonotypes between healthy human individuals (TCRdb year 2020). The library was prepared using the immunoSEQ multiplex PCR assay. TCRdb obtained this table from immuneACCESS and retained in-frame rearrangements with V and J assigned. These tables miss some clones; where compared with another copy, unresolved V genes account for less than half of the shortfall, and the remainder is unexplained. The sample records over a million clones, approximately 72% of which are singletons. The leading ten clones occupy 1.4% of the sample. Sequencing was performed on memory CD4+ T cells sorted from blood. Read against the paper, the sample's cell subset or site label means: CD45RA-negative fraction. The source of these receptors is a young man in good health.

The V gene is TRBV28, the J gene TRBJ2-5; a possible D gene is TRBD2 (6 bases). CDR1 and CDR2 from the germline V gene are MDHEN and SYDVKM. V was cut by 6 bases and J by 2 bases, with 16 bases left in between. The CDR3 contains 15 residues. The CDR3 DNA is TGTGCCAGCAGAACTCCCGCGCGGGGACAAGAGACCCAGTACTTC. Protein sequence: CASRTPARGQETQYF.

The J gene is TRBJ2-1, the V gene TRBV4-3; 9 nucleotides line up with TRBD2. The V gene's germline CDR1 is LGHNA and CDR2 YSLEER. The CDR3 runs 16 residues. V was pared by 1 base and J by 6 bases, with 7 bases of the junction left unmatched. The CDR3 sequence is CASSQVIAGAANEQFF. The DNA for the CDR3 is TGCGCCAGCAGCCAAGTAATAGCGGGAGCGGCCAATGAGCAGTTCTTC.

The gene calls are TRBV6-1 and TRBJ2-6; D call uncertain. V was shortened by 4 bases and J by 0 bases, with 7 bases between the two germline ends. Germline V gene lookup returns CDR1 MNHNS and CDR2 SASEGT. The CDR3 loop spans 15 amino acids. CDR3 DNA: TGTGCCAGCAGTGTTCTTAACTCTGGGGCCAACGTCCTGACTTTC. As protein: CASSVLNSGANVLTF.

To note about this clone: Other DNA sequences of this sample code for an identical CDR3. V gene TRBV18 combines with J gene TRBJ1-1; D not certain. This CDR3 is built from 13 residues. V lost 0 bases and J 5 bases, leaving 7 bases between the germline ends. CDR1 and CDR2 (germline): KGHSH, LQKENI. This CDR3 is CASSPPVRTEAFF. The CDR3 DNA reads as TGTGCCAGCTCACCACCGGTGCGGACTGAAGCTTTCTTT.

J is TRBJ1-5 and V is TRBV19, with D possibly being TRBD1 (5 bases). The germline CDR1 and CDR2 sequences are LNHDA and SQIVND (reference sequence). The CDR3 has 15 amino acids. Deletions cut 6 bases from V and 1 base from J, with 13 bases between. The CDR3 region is CASSLAGLSNQPQHF. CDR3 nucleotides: TGTGCCAGTAGCCTTGCGGGGCTAAGCAATCAGCCCCAGCATTTT.